This T cell receptor beta chain was captured in a study of monozygotic twins with inflammatory bowel disease (dated by TCRdb to the late 2010s). Study-level background: In total, approximately 28 monozygotic twin pairs made up the full study: 19 Danish pairs, all IBD-discordant, plus nine German pairs, of which four were IBD-concordant and five were IBD-discordant. Disease-associated traits were sought mainly through comparisons between IBD patients and their genetically identical healthy co-twins within discordant pairs. Each individual had, on average, about 151 000 unique TCRalpha sequences and 181 000 unique TCRbeta sequences available for analysis. Overall results and qualifications from the work: The analysis was unable to tell apart different T cell subtypes. Repertoire similarity did not differ between concordant and discordant twins, possibly due to limited statistical power. Because patients were on differing immunosuppressive treatments, the repertoires may have picked up extra background noise and inter-individual variability. The results gave no support for a single strong signal or clonotype linked to IBD. Compared with healthy twins, IBD patients shared fewer clonotypes with other individuals, and the difference was most pronounced in patients with signs of disease activity. A decrease in TCRbeta repertoire diversity, as measured by inverse Simpson index, was observed in IBD patients compared with their healthy co-twins.

Concerning this clonotype: It lacks a known antigen.

Taken from cysteine to phenylalanine, the CDR3 has 13 residues. DNA is not recorded here. The germline V gene supplies CDR1 SGHTA and CDR2 FQGNSA. From each donor, a roughly 2.5 ml peripheral blood sample was collected into PAXgene tubes and stored at -80 degrees C. Without T cell sorting, total RNA was isolated from whole blood using the PAXgene blood miRNA kit on an automated QIAcube. Deep TCRalpha and TCRbeta repertoire profiling with unique molecular barcoding was performed on peripheral blood of monozygotic twin pairs concordant or discordant for inflammatory bowel disease. Smoking habits were recorded for all twin pairs, and individuals were classified as current, former or never smokers. Preparation of the library involved 5' RACE. Preparation of each TCR library used approximately 3,500 ng of total RNA. cDNA was synthesized with SMARTScribe reverse transcriptase in eight separate reactions per sample. During cDNA synthesis, template switching introduced unique molecular identifiers that contained a 6-nucleotide sample barcode. TCRalpha and TCRbeta cDNA was amplified in two nested PCRs of about 17 and 10 cycles, and bead purification was carried out after each PCR. Before amplification, cDNA was treated with uracil DNA-glycosylase and purified using the QIAquick PCR purification kit. The second PCR added Illumina TruSeq-compatible adapters along with sample-specific barcodes. TapeStation and Qubit were used to check library quality and concentration, and 4.5 to 6.5 ng of each library was pooled. Sequencing of pooled libraries was carried out on an Illumina HiSeq2500 single-index Rapid Run using 2 x 100 bp reads and custom sequencing primers. The original pipeline was this. PCR and sequencing errors were corrected by UMI-based consensus assembly using MiGEC version 1.2.6. MiXCR version 2.1.1 was used for V(D)J alignment, clonotype assembly and CDR3 extraction. Gene usage, clonotype sharing and MAIT/NKT TCR abundance were normalised by analysing the top 1000, 10 000 and 20 000 clonotypes per sample. After downsampling to 27 000 UMIs, diversity was calculated as the inverse Simpson index using the vegan R package. Statistical testing used paired Mann-Whitney U tests on the discordant twin pairs and applied Benjamini-Hochberg correction for multiple testing. TCRdb reprocessed the public reads and reports one entry per CDR3 protein sequence, without DNA. In this record, the V and J calls reflect TCRdb's handling and not the investigators' own analysis. This sample's table lists fewer than 550,000 distinct CDR3 sequences. Approximately 2.3% of the sample rests with the top ten.

Recombination joined TRBV7-2 with TRBJ2-3; TCRdb's D call of TRBD1 is untestable without DNA. Sequenced input: blood. The sequence was obtained from a human donor with ulcerative colitis or Crohn's disease, or a healthy co-twin of an affected twin (not recorded which). CDR3 reads: CASSITPGDTQYF.